This entry lists 28 T cell receptor beta chains sequenced from one sample in a study of T cell responses to AZD1222 COVID-19 vaccine (dated by TCRdb to the early 2020s). Receptor libraries were prepared by the immunoSEQ multiplex PCR assay. TCRdb's version of the immuneACCESS table is confined to in-frame rearrangements and falls short of the full clone set. An unresolved V gene accounts for under half of the shortfall where checked; the remainder is of unknown origin. A total of under 150,000 clones appear in this sample, 88% of them only once. Around a sixth of the sample lies in the top ten. The time point label, read with the paper, signifies: baseline before first vaccination. The treatment or condition label corresponds to: meningococcal conjugate vaccine given as trial control. Specimen: peripheral blood, collected on day 0 of MenACWY control vaccination. The receptor source for this set is an adult in good health.

The gene calls are TRBV19 and TRBJ1-1, with D unresolved. CDR1 is LNHDA, CDR2 SQIVND, per germline (reference sequence). V was pared by 3 bases and J by 1 base, with 9 bases between. CDR3 length equals 14 residues. CDR3 sequence (DNA): TGTGCCAGTAGTATCTTCGGGCCGAACACTGAAGCTTTCTTT. Encoded protein: CASSIFGPNTEAFF.

This chain connects TRBV5-8 to TRBJ1-2; D remains ambiguous. The CDR3 is 13 residues long. Germline loops: CDR1 SGHTS, CDR2 YDEGEE. Trimming left V 1 base short and J 4 bases short, with 8 bases between. DNA of the CDR3: TGTGCCAGCAGCTTGATATCCCCCTATGGCTACACCTTC. It codes for CASSLISPYGYTF.

This chain joins TRBV6-5 and TRBJ1-1, with a weak D call TRBD1 (5 bases). The CDR3 is 14 amino acids. V shed 6 bases and J shed 10 bases, with 21 bases lying between them. Germline assignment: CDR1 MNHEY and CDR2 SVGAGI. CDR3 amino acids: CASRGWGPDDGAFF. CDR3 in DNA: TGTGCCAGCAGGGGATGGGGACCGGATGACGGAGCTTTCTTT.

The rearrangement joins TRBV3-1 (or the pseudogene TRBV3-2) to TRBJ1-2; 7 bases line up with TRBD1. The germline CDR1 and CDR2 sequences are LGHDT and YNNKEL (reference sequence). The CDR3 is made up of 15 amino acids. Trimming took 1 base from V and 3 from J; bases not matched to a gene: 5. The CDR3 loop is CASSQARGGYYGYTF. The CDR3 DNA reads TGTGCCAGCAGCCAAGCTAGAGGGGGCTACTATGGCTACACCTTC.

The chain links TRBV5-1 to TRBJ2-2, with 9 bases fitting TRBD2. V was pared by 3 bases and J by 6 bases, with 12 bases of the junction left unmatched. There are 17 residues in the CDR3. Germline values: CDR1 SGHRS, CDR2 YFSETQ. The DNA of the CDR3 is TGCGCCAGCAGCTCCAAAGCGGGGGGCGTGATGTCCGGGGAGCTGTTTTTT. This sequence encodes CASSSKAGGVMSGELFF.

The V and J genes are TRBV9 and TRBJ2-1, with 13 nucleotides matching TRBD2. Trimming removed 0 bases from V and 7 bases from J; junction bases left unmatched: 7. CDR3 length: 17 residues. Germline loops: CDR1 SGDLS, CDR2 YYNGEE. The CDR3 loop is CASSVAGTSGIENEQFF. The CDR3 bases are TGTGCCAGCAGCGTAGCCGGGACTAGCGGGATAGAGAATGAGCAGTTCTTC. Variable domain in full (rest from reference TRBV9 and TRBJ2-1): DSGVTQTPKHLITATGQRVTLRCSPRSGDLSVYWYQQSLDQGLQFLIQYYNGEERAKGNILERFSAQQFPDLHSELNLSSLELGDSALYFCASSVAGTSGIENEQFFGPGTRLTVL.

The rearrangement joins TRBV7-2 to TRBJ2-3; the D is unclear. Germline CDR1 SGHTA, CDR2 FQGNSA. CDR3 size: 18 residues. Trimming removed 5 bases at V and 0 bases at J, with 21 bases between. The DNA for the CDR3 is TGTGCCAGCAGCCCCCCCTTCCTTTCGGCGGAAAGCACAGATACGCAGTATTTT. This translates into CASSPPFLSAESTDTQYF.

This chain links TRBV12-5 with TRBJ2-1; D is unclear. Germline V gene sequence: CDR1 LGHNT, CDR2 FRNRAP. Trimming took 1 base from V and 4 from J, leaving 5 bases between them. This CDR3 is built from 13 residues. The CDR3 nucleotides read TGTGCTAGTGGTTTGGAAGATTACAATGAGCAGTTCTTC. This gives the protein CASGLEDYNEQFF.

In its sample, this clone was seen once. A junction boundary mismatches the germline segment, possibly from a read error. The chain employs TRBV7-7 and TRBJ2-3; a possible D gene is TRBD2 (5 bases). Germline CDR1 reads SSHAT; CDR2 reads FNYEAQ (reference sequence). This CDR3 is 13 amino acids long. As DNA, the CDR3 is TGTGCTAGCAGCACAGAGGGTCGGGATACGCAGTATTTT. Translation gives CASSTEGRDTQYF.

J is TRBJ2-1 and V is TRBV7-6; D may be TRBD2 (6 bases). The CDR3 covers 15 residues. Germline loops: CDR1 SGHVS, CDR2 FNYEAQ. V was clipped by 1 base and J by 3 bases, with 10 bases between them. The CDR3 DNA reads as TGTGCCAGCAGCTTAGTCCCAGCGGGCTACAATGAGCAGTTCTTC. This codes for CASSLVPAGYNEQFF.

The rearrangement uses TRBV2 and TRBJ2-5, with TRBD1 matching over 11 bases. Germline V gene data show CDR1 as SNHLY and CDR2 as FYNNEI. Trimming cost V 6 bases and J 14 bases; bases outside gene matches: 17. The CDR3 runs 15 residues. The CDR3 region has the DNA TGTGCCAGCAGGCCTTGGGGACAGGGGGTCCGGGACCGCTACTTC. The encoded protein is CASRPWGQGVRDRYF.

This chain connects TRBV3-1 (or the pseudogene TRBV3-2) to TRBJ1-1; 7 nucleotides match TRBD1. Germline lookup yields CDR1 LGHDT and CDR2 YNNKEL (reference sequence). The J segment lost 1 base and the V segment lost 6 bases, leaving 2 bases of the junction unmatched. CDR3 length equals 13 residues. CDR3 protein: CASRRQGNTEAFF. DNA of the CDR3: TGTGCCAGCAGAAGACAGGGGAACACTGAAGCTTTCTTT.

The rearrangement joins TRBV6-1 to TRBJ1-2; D is unresolved. This CDR3 contains 15 residues. CDR1 is MNHNS, CDR2 SASEGT, per germline. Trimming removed 1 base at V and 8 bases at J, with 17 bases between. The CDR3 DNA reads as TGTGCCAGCAGTGAAGTTCAAAAGGCGGGGATAGGCTACACCTTC. This gives the protein CASSEVQKAGIGYTF.

The chain has TRBV30 and TRBJ2-7; 7 bases line up with TRBD1. Germline V gives CDR1 GTSNPN, CDR2 SVGIG (reference sequence). The CDR3 consists of 14 residues. V dropped 4 bases and J dropped 5; count of bases not matched to a gene: 11. In nucleotides, the CDR3 is TGTGCCTGGATCCCCGGGACAGCTCTCCACGAGCAGTACTTC. This codes for CAWIPGTALHEQYF.

CDR3 protein: CASSLETGGYGYTF. The CDR3 DNA follows: TGTGCCAGCAGTTTAGAGACAGGGGGCTATGGCTACACCTTC. This chain connects TRBV28 to TRBJ1-2; 9 bases align to TRBD1. V dropped 2 bases and J dropped 4; count of bases not matched to a gene: 2. This CDR3 is built from 14 residues. CDR1 and CDR2 from the germline V gene are MDHEN and SYDVKM.

The chain combines TRBV19 with TRBJ1-2, with D unclear. The CDR3 sequence is 12 residues long. V was cut by 4 bases and J by 4 bases, with 7 bases left in between. Germline V gives CDR1 LNHDA, CDR2 SQIVND (reference sequence). CDR3 DNA: TGTGCCAGTAGTACCCGAGTCTATGGCTACACCTTC. Its translation is CASSTRVYGYTF. Combining the CDR3 with reference TRBV19 and TRBJ1-2 gives the whole variable domain DGGITQSPKYLFRKEGQNVTLSCEQNLNHDAMYWYRQDPGQGLRLIYYSQIVNDFQKGDIAEGYSVSREKKESFPLTVTSAQKNPTAFYLCASSTRVYGYTFGSGTRLTVV.

The chain combines TRBV6-5 with TRBJ1-6, with D tentatively TRBD1 (6 bases). The CDR3 extends over 12 amino acids. The germline V gene has CDR1 MNHEY and CDR2 SVGAGI. CDR3 nucleotides: TGTGCTCCGGGGGCCAGTAATTCACCCCTCCACTTT. As protein: CAPGASNSPLHF.

This clone has only one observation. The chain has TRBV30 and TRBJ1-6, with 8 positions matching TRBD1. The V gene end was trimmed by 2 bases and the J gene end by 6 bases; junction bases not matched to a gene: 6. CDR1 GTSNPN and CDR2 SVGIG come from the germline V gene (reference sequence). The CDR3 spans 15 residues. The DNA of the CDR3 is TGTGCCTGGAGTTCCAGGACAGGGCGTAATTCACCCCTCCACTTT. This translates into CAWSSRTGRNSPLHF. The variable domain in full, with the rest retrieved from reference TRBV30 and TRBJ1-6, is SQTIHQWPATLVQPVGSPLSLECTVEGTSNPNLYWYRQAAGRGLQLLFYSVGIGQISSEVPQNLSASRPQDRQFILSSKKLLLSDSGFYLCAWSSRTGRNSPLHFGNGTRLTVT.

This clone is a singleton in its sample. This chain uses TRBV2 with TRBJ2-1, with 9 bases that match TRBD1. The V gene end was trimmed by 4 bases and the J gene end by 8 bases; junction bases not matched to a gene: 9. CDR1 SNHLY and CDR2 FYNNEI come from the germline V gene. The length of the CDR3 is 15 residues. CDR3 in DNA: TGTGCCAGCAGTGCCGGGACAGGGTGGGTGGATGAGCAGTTCTTC. Translated: CASSAGTGWVDEQFF. The whole variable domain, remainder taken from reference TRBV2 and TRBJ2-1, is EPEVTQTPSHQVTQMGQEVILRCVPISNHLYFYWYRQILGQKVEFLVSFYNNEISEKSEIFDDQFSVERPDGSNFTLKIRSTKLEDSAMYFCASSAGTGWVDEQFFGPGTRLTVL.

The chain uses TRBV11-2 and TRBJ1-1; D remains ambiguous. The CDR3 totals 14 residues. The V and J ends lost 3 bases and 6 bases respectively, with 14 bases between them. CDR1 is SGHAT and CDR2 is FQNNGV in the germline V gene. The CDR3 loop reads CASSFGPMTAEAFF. CDR3 in DNA: TGTGCCAGCAGCTTCGGACCCATGACCGCTGAAGCTTTCTTT.

This rearrangement joins TRBV6-5 to TRBJ1-1; the D gene is possibly TRBD1 (6 bases). This CDR3 comprises 13 residues. Germline assignment: CDR1 MNHEY and CDR2 SVGAGI. Trimming cost V 5 bases and J 9 bases, with 16 bases left between them. CDR3 protein: CASSTGRYAQAFF. The CDR3 DNA is TGTGCCAGCAGTACAGGGCGTTACGCCCAAGCTTTCTTT.

The chain is built from TRBV24-1 and TRBJ1-5, with D possibly being TRBD1 (6 bases). Trimming cost V 3 bases and J 2 bases, with 16 bases left between them. Germline lookup yields CDR1 KGHDR and CDR2 SFDVKD. This CDR3 is built from 17 residues. CDR3 protein: CATSDTSTGRGNQPQHF. The CDR3 DNA follows: TGTGCCACCAGTGATACTTCCACAGGGCGAGGCAATCAGCCCCAGCATTTT.

V usage is TRBV19 and J usage is TRBJ2-3; a possible D gene is TRBD2 (5 bases). The V and J ends lost 4 bases and 1 base respectively, with 6 bases between them. Looked up from germline, CDR1 is LNHDA and CDR2 is SQIVND (reference sequence). This CDR3 contains 13 residues. In DNA, the CDR3 is TGTGCCAGTAGTAGGACTGGCACAGATACGCAGTATTTT. It is translated as CASSRTGTDTQYF. Complete variable domain (other parts from reference TRBV19 and TRBJ2-3): DGGITQSPKYLFRKEGQNVTLSCEQNLNHDAMYWYRQDPGQGLRLIYYSQIVNDFQKGDIAEGYSVSREKKESFPLTVTSAQKNPTAFYLCASSRTGTDTQYFGPGTRLTVL.

In the case of this clone: This may come from a read error, since a much larger clone is one base off. The chain uses TRBV9 and TRBJ1-4, with 9 bases aligning to TRBD1. Germline V gives CDR1 SGDLS, CDR2 YYNGEE. V was clipped by 4 bases and J by 8 bases; unmatched bases: 6. The CDR3 consists of 14 residues. The CDR3 DNA reads as TGTGCCAGCAGCCCCGGGACAGGGAACGAAAAACTGTTTTTT. This encodes CASSPGTGNEKLFF.

CDR3 loop: CASRDRALRDTQYF. The CDR3 DNA is TGTGCCAGTAGGGACAGGGCTCTAAGAGATACGCAGTATTTT. The V gene is TRBV19, the J gene TRBJ2-3; 8 nucleotides match TRBD1. CDR1 is LNHDA and CDR2 is SQIVND in the germline V gene (reference sequence). V lost 6 bases, J lost 5 bases, and 7 bases stayed unmatched. CDR3 length equals 14 residues.

The J gene is TRBJ1-1, the V gene TRBV6-6; unclear D gene. The germline V and J ends were trimmed by 5 bases and 10 bases, with 11 bases remaining between them. The CDR3 covers 11 residues. CDR1 and CDR2 (germline): MNHNY, SVGAGI (reference sequence). Written as DNA, the CDR3 is TGTGCCAGCAGTCTCGACTATTCAGCTTTCTTT. Encoded protein: CASSLDYSAFF.

The V and J genes are TRBV2 and TRBJ2-1, with 9 nucleotides matching TRBD2. Losses at the gene ends were 7 bases for V and 9 bases for J; bases not matched to a gene: 16. Germline V lookup: CDR1 SNHLY, CDR2 FYNNEI. The CDR3 has 16 amino acids. The chain's CDR3 is CASTPQGREGLGEQFF. CDR3 DNA sequence: TGTGCCAGCACCCCTCAGGGGCGGGAGGGCCTCGGTGAGCAGTTCTTC.

The V call is TRBV9, the J call TRBJ1-1; D gene unclear. The CDR3 extends over 11 amino acids. CDR1 is SGDLS, CDR2 YYNGEE, per germline. Trimming shortened V by 0 bases and J by 7 bases, and 4 bases separated the two germline ends. The CDR3 region has the DNA TGTGCCAGCAGCGTAGGGGTTGAAGCTTTCTTT. It is translated as CASSVGVEAFF.